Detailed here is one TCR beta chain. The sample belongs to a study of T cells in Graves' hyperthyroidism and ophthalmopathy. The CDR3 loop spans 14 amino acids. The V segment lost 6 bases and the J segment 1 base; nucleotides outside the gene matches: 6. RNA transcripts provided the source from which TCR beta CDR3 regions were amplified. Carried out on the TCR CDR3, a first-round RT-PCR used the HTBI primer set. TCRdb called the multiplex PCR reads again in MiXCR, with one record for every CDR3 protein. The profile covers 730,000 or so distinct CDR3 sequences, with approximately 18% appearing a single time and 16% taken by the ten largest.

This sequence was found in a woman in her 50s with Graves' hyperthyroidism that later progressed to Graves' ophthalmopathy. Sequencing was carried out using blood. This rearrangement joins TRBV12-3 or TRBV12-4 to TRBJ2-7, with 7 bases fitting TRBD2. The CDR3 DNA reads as TGTGCCAGCAGAGGGCTAGCGGTGTCCTACGAGCAGTACTTC. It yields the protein CASRGLAVSYEQYF.